This T cell receptor (beta chain) was observed in a study of human T cells and chemical hapten exposure. About the research overall: TCR yields per sample varied mostly from small pooled library volume differences.

This clonotype was counted ten times or more. The antigen is undetermined. During construction of the library, unique molecular identifiers were attached to individual cDNA molecules for quantitative, reproducible TCR counting. Each CDR3 protein is one row after TCRdb ran MiXCR on the RACE reads. The sample consists of about 50,000 distinct CDR3 sequences, around 4.5% of them appearing once. General study findings and limits: Unchanged with DPC sensitization were TCRs above 1 in 1000 frequency.

Sample time point: healthy volunteer bleed at 2 weeks. The authors extracted total RNA from unfractionated whole blood. Between the trimmed V and J ends, which lost 1 base and 4 bases, there was a span of 8 bases. The CDR3 is made up of 14 amino acids. The V gene's germline CDR1 is LGHNA and CDR2 YNFKEQ. The receptor's source is a female donor in good health. Some clones in this sample may be carry-over from other donors' samples. The gene calls are TRBV4-2 and TRBJ2-1; D ambiguous. Sequenced sample: whole blood. As DNA, the CDR3 is TGTGCCAGCAGCCAAGTACAGAAATACAATGAGCAGTTCTTC. Translated, it gives CASSQVQKYNEQFF.